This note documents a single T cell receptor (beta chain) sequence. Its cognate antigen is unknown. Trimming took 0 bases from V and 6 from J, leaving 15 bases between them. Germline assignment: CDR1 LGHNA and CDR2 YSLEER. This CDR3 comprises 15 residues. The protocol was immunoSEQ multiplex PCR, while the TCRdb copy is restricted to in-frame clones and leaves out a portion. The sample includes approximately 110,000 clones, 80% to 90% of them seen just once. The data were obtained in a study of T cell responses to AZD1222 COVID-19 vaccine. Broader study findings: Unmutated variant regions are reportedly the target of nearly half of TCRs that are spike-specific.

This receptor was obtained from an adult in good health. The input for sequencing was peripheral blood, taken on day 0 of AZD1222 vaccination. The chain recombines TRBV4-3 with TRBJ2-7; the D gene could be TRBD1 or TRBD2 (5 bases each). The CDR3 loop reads CASSQDFGTVGEQYF. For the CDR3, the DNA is TGCGCCAGCAGCCAAGACTTCGGGACCGTGGGCGAGCAGTACTTC.